These 24 T cell receptor beta chains came from one sample sequenced in a study of T cell changes during pregnancy in multiple sclerosis. Sequencing was performed with immunoSEQ multiplex PCR; in TCRdb, only in-frame clones are kept and a portion is missing. The table lists 55,000 to 75,000 clones, roughly 92% of them singletons. Sequenced material: CD8+ T cells from peripheral blood mononuclear cells, taken in the second trimester of pregnancy. These receptors were obtained from a female donor with multiple sclerosis, enrolled in a pregnancy study.

The gene calls are TRBV9 and TRBJ2-7; 11 bases line up with TRBD2. This CDR3 is built from 15 residues. V trimming: 2 bases; J trimming: 0 bases; junction bases outside the gene matches: 1. Germline values: CDR1 SGDLS, CDR2 YYNGEE. The DNA for the CDR3 is TGTGCCAGCAGCGTGACTAGCGGGAACTCCTACGAGCAGTACTTC. Residues: CASSVTSGNSYEQYF.

On this clone itself: The sample carries other DNA sequences with the same CDR3. The gene calls are TRBV5-1 and TRBJ1-4, with 12 bases matching TRBD1. Trimming took 3 bases from V and 3 from J; bases not matched to a gene: 12. CDR1 and CDR2 (germline): SGHRS, YFSETQ. The CDR3 is made up of 19 amino acids. CDR3 region: CASSSGTGGEGYPNEKLFF. In DNA form, the CDR3 reads TGCGCCAGCAGCTCCGGGACAGGGGGCGAGGGATACCCTAATGAAAAACTGTTTTTT.

The rearrangement links TRBV7-8 to TRBJ2-7, with a tentative D call TRBD1 (6 bases). V shed 5 bases and J shed 3 bases, with 14 bases lying between them. Per germline, CDR1 SGHVS and CDR2 FQNEAQ. CDR3 length: 14 amino acids. The CDR3 region is CASSLLNRDYEQYF. CDR3 DNA sequence: TGTGCCAGCAGCCTCCTTAACAGGGACTACGAGCAGTACTTC.

The chain links TRBV6-6 to TRBJ1-1; 8 bases agree with TRBD1. V lost 0 bases to trimming and J lost 3 bases; unmatched junction nucleotides: 6. The germline gives CDR1 MNHNY, CDR2 SVGAGI (reference sequence). This CDR3 is built from 16 residues. CDR3 sequence (DNA): TGTGCCAGCAGTTACTCGAGGACAGGGCCTTACACTGAAGCTTTCTTT. This translates into CASSYSRTGPYTEAFF.

The V call is TRBV27, the J call TRBJ1-1, with unresolved D. The V end lost 0 bases, the J end lost 2 bases, and 13 bases lay between the germline ends. The CDR3 is made up of 16 amino acids. Germline assignment: CDR1 MNHEY and CDR2 SMNVEV (reference sequence). CDR3 in DNA: TGTGCCAGCAGTTTATCCCTGGGCAGTCCCAACACTGAAGCTTTCTTT. It specifies CASSLSLGSPNTEAFF.

V gene TRBV7-3 combines with J gene TRBJ1-2; 10 bases line up with TRBD1. The V gene end was trimmed by 5 bases and the J gene end by 1 base; junction bases not matched to a gene: 1. CDR3 length equals 14 residues. The germline V gene has CDR1 SGHTA and CDR2 FQGTGA. The CDR3 spells CASSRTGGNYGYTF. The DNA for the CDR3 is TGTGCCAGCAGCCGGACAGGGGGTAACTATGGCTACACCTTC.

This chain links TRBV9 with TRBJ1-2, with D possibly TRBD1 on 6 matching bases. Germline assignment: CDR1 SGDLS and CDR2 YYNGEE. The CDR3 totals 14 residues. Trimming removed 3 bases at V and 7 bases at J, with 16 bases between. The CDR3 region is CASSGGGGAGGYTF. The CDR3, as DNA: TGTGCCAGCAGCGGCGGGGGGGGCGCGGGTGGCTACACCTTC.

This clone was counted once. The chain recombines TRBV5-1 with TRBJ1-5; D remains ambiguous. This CDR3 has 16 amino acids. Germline CDR1 is SGHRS and CDR2 is YFSETQ. Trimming pared 4 bases from V and 4 bases from J, leaving 18 bases between. CDR3 protein: CASSPEAPGSNQPQHF. CDR3 coding DNA: TGCGCCAGCAGCCCCGAGGCCCCTGGGTCGAATCAGCCCCAGCATTTT.

This clone appeared once. The chain combines TRBV7-9 with TRBJ2-2; 9 nucleotides align to TRBD2. The V and J ends lost 5 bases and 2 bases, in that order; junction bases with no gene match: 6. From germline, CDR1 is SEHNR and CDR2 FQNEAQ (reference sequence). The CDR3 consists of 16 residues. CDR3 bases: TGTGCCAGCAGCCCGCCTAGCGGGACCAACACCGGGGAGCTGTTTTTT. It codes for CASSPPSGTNTGELFF.

The chain recombines TRBV6-5 with TRBJ2-7; 12 nucleotides match TRBD2. Germline V gene sequence: CDR1 MNHEY, CDR2 SVGAGI. The ends lost 2 bases at V and 2 bases at J; junction bases unmatched: 1. CDR3 length: 15 amino acids. The CDR3 DNA is TGTGCCAGCAGTTACGGACTAGCGGGAACCTACGAGCAGTACTTC. Amino acids: CASSYGLAGTYEQYF.

The rearrangement links TRBV6-5 to TRBJ1-2; D is possibly TRBD1 (5 bases). V was clipped by 0 bases and J by 8 bases, with 10 bases between them. CDR3 length equals 13 residues. CDR1 MNHEY and CDR2 SVGAGI come from the germline V gene. This chain's CDR3 is CASSYSGTEGYTF. CDR3 sequence (DNA): TGTGCCAGCAGTTACTCCGGGACTGAGGGCTACACCTTC.

The chain is built from TRBV6-5 and TRBJ2-4; the match to TRBD1 covers 8 bases. The CDR3 has 14 residues. The trim removed 3 bases at V and 7 bases at J, leaving 5 bases unmatched. The germline CDR1 and CDR2 sequences are MNHEY and SVGAGI. The CDR3 DNA reads as TGTGCCAGCAGTTATATACAGGGGGACAACATTCAGTACTTC. It codes for CASSYIQGDNIQYF.

The V gene is TRBV11-2, the J gene TRBJ2-1; maybe TRBD2 (6 bases). The CDR3 spans 16 residues. V lost 5 bases and J 6 bases, leaving 20 bases between the germline ends. Per germline, CDR1 SGHAT and CDR2 FQNNGV. The CDR3 nucleotides read TGTGCCAGCAGCCTAGCCGTGGGGACTTCTGGCAATGAGCAGTTCTTC. As protein: CASSLAVGTSGNEQFF.

The CDR3 spells CASSLGGLPNTYEQYF. The CDR3 bases are TGTGCCAGCAGCTTGGGAGGACTACCGAACACCTACGAGCAGTACTTC. This sequence joins TRBV5-6 and TRBJ2-7; D is perhaps TRBD2 (6 bases). The germline gives CDR1 SGHDT, CDR2 YYEEEE. V was clipped by 0 bases and J by 2 bases, with 15 bases between them. The CDR3 extends over 16 amino acids. The variable domain in full, completed from reference TRBV5-6 and TRBJ2-7, reads DAGVTQSPTHLIKTRGQQVTLRCSPKSGHDTVSWYQQALGQGPQFIFQYYEEEERQRGNFPDRFSGHQFPNYSSELNVNALLLGDSALYLCASSLGGLPNTYEQYFGPGTRLTVT.

The chain uses TRBV7-9 and TRBJ1-3; D is perhaps TRBD1 (5 bases). V was shortened by 4 bases and J by 0 bases, with 7 bases between the two germline ends. CDR1 is SEHNR and CDR2 is FQNEAQ in the germline V gene (reference sequence). This CDR3 is built from 14 residues. The CDR3 reads CASSSGISGNTIYF. The CDR3 nucleotides read TGTGCCAGCAGCTCAGGGATCTCTGGAAACACCATATATTTT.

V gene TRBV6-1 combines with J gene TRBJ2-7, with TRBD2 identical over 14 bases. CDR3 length: 16 amino acids. J was trimmed by 2 bases and V by 4 bases; bases with no gene match: 4. Germline CDR1 and CDR2: MNHNS and SASEGT. Here the CDR3 reads CASSVGTSGGTYEQYF. DNA of the CDR3: TGTGCCAGCAGTGTGGGGACTAGCGGGGGAACCTACGAGCAGTACTTC.

The chain combines TRBV5-1 with TRBJ1-1, with unresolved D. V dropped 3 bases and J dropped 5 bases, with 23 bases sitting between them. Germline CDR1 and CDR2: SGHRS and YFSETQ. There are 17 residues in the CDR3. The CDR3 loop is CASSSNKPGGRGTEAFF. CDR3 nucleotide sequence: TGCGCCAGCAGCTCCAACAAACCGGGAGGAAGAGGGACTGAAGCTTTCTTT.

The chain links TRBV29-1 to TRBJ2-7, with D tentatively TRBD1 (5 bases). CDR3 size: 13 residues. Germline V gene data show CDR1 as SQVTM and CDR2 as ANQGSEA. The V end lost 6 bases, the J end lost 0 bases, and 12 bases lay between the germline ends. The CDR3 loop is CSVTGLSSYEQYF. The CDR3 DNA reads as TGCAGCGTCACAGGTCTAAGCTCCTACGAGCAGTACTTC.

This rearrangement joins TRBV28 to TRBJ2-1, with 10 bases aligning to TRBD2. The CDR3 is made up of 15 amino acids. With 2 bases clipped from V and 6 bases from J, the junction kept 4 bases outside the gene matches. The germline gives CDR1 MDHEN, CDR2 SYDVKM. CDR3 loop: CASSLGLADSNEQFF. For the CDR3, the DNA is TGTGCCAGCAGTTTAGGACTAGCGGACTCCAATGAGCAGTTCTTC.

V usage is TRBV15 and J usage is TRBJ1-2; D is unresolved. CDR3 length: 13 residues. V was cut by 2 bases and J by 8 bases, with 12 bases left in between. Germline V gives CDR1 LNHNV, CDR2 YYDKDF (reference sequence). This CDR3 reads CATSRTRSGGYTF. DNA for the CDR3: TGTGCCACCAGCAGAACCCGATCCGGGGGCTACACCTTC. The whole variable domain, remainder taken from reference TRBV15 and TRBJ1-2, is DAMVIQNPRYQVTQFGKPVTLSCSQTLNHNVMYWYQQKSSQAPKLLFHYYDKDFNNEADTPDNFQSRRPNTSFCFLDIRSPGLGDTAMYLCATSRTRSGGYTFGSGTRLTVV.

The chain employs TRBV4-3 and TRBJ2-7; 8 nucleotides agree with TRBD1. The CDR3 covers 16 residues. Per the germline V gene, CDR1 is LGHNA and CDR2 is YSLEER. With 2 bases clipped from V and 0 bases from J, the junction kept 6 bases outside the gene matches. In DNA form, the CDR3 reads TGCGCCAGCAGCCAATCGACAGGGGATCGCTCCTACGAGCAGTACTTC. This codes for CASSQSTGDRSYEQYF.

This clone was counted a single time. The rearrangement links TRBV9 to TRBJ1-1; D perhaps matches TRBD1 (6 bases). Germline assignment: CDR1 SGDLS and CDR2 YYNGEE. This CDR3 spans 15 amino acids. Trimming left V 5 bases short and J 5 bases short, with 19 bases between. The CDR3 coding sequence is TGTGCCAGCAGTGCAGGGGTAGGGTCCGGAACTGAAGCTTTCTTT. It is translated as CASSAGVGSGTEAFF.

This sequence joins TRBV11-2 and TRBJ2-1; TRBD2 agrees at 11 bases. V lost 4 bases and J lost 4; bases outside the gene matches: 6. The V gene's germline CDR1 is SGHAT and CDR2 FQNNGV. The CDR3 is 16 amino acids. The CDR3 bases are TGTGCCAGCAGCTCAGAGGGACTAGCGGTTTACAATGAGCAGTTCTTC. Its translation: CASSSEGLAVYNEQFF.

The rearrangement joins TRBV19 to TRBJ2-7; D is ambiguous. Looked up from germline, CDR1 is LNHDA and CDR2 is SQIVND (reference sequence). The CDR3 consists of 14 residues. Trimming took 5 bases from V and 3 from J, leaving 14 bases between them. The CDR3 sequence is CASSPRVVGYEQYF. CDR3 nucleotide sequence: TGTGCCAGTAGTCCCCGGGTAGTGGGCTACGAGCAGTACTTC.